The T cell receptor beta chain under discussion was sequenced for a study of blood T cell repertoires in COVID-19. Across the study: COVID-19 samples from acute and convalescent phases originated in the United States, Italy and Spain. PBMCs, B-cell-depleted T cells, or T cells provided the cDNA or gDNA that made up the material.

In the source study's methods: Cell counts per sample came from amplifying reference gene primers. TCRdb's copy holds only in-frame clones and misses some; the assay was immunoSEQ multiplex PCR. For V, J and clone size, that table is used; D and trimming come from the DNA. The sample lists under 400,000 clones, approximately 87% occurring once. While infection was still active, Seattle patients were enrolled and then followed longitudinally. This TCR was sampled from a woman in her twenties or thirties with COVID-19, enrolled during active disease. The sequenced sample was peripheral blood.

The CDR3 DNA reads as TGTGCCAGCACCTCCTTTGCGGGGAGGGGATATAATTCACCCCTCCACTTT. Its protein product is CASTSFAGRGYNSPLHF. The rearrangement links TRBV2 to TRBJ1-6; TRBD1 is a possible D gene (5 bases). From germline, CDR1 is SNHLY and CDR2 FYNNEI. The V end was cut by 7 bases, the J end by 4 bases, with 20 bases between. The CDR3 totals 17 residues. Full variable domain (missing parts from reference TRBV2 and TRBJ1-6): EPEVTQTPSHQVTQMGQEVILRCVPISNHLYFYWYRQILGQKVEFLVSFYNNEISEKSEIFDDQFSVERPDGSNFTLKIRSTKLEDSAMYFCASTSFAGRGYNSPLHFGNGTRLTVT.